The source of this T cell receptor (beta chain) is a study of cytomegalovirus exposure and HLA in healthy donors. Germline-derived CDR1 and CDR2 are MNHEY and SVGAGI. V was trimmed by 6 bases and J by 0 bases, leaving 6 bases between them. There are 14 residues in the CDR3. Use of 60 Vbeta and 13 Jbeta primers characterized the PCR. Profiling relied on immunoSEQ multiplex PCR, and the TCRdb table lists in-frame clones only, not all of them. The sample includes over 100,000 clones, approximately 77% of them seen just once. The chain has TRBV6-5 and TRBJ2-6; D is unresolved. The source material was PBMCs. This sequence was found in a woman in her thirties or forties in good health and CMV-seronegative. The DNA for the CDR3 is TGTGCCAGCAGCCAGATCTCTGGGGCCAACGTCCTGACTTTC. It translates to CASSQISGANVLTF.